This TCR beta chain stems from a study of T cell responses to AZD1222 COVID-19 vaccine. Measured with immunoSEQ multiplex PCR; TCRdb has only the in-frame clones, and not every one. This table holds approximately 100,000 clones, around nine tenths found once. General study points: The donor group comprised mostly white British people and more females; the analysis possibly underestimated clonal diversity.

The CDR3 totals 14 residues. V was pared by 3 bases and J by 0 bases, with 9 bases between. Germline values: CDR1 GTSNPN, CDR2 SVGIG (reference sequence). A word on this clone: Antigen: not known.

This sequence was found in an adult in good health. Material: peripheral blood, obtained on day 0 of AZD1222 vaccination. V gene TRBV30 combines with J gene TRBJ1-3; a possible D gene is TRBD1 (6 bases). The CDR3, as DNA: TGTGCCTGGAGCCGGGACAACTCTGGAAACACCATATATTTT. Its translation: CAWSRDNSGNTIYF. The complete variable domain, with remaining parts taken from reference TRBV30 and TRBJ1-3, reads SQTIHQWPATLVQPVGSPLSLECTVEGTSNPNLYWYRQAAGRGLQLLFYSVGIGQISSEVPQNLSASRPQDRQFILSSKKLLLSDSGFYLCAWSRDNSGNTIYFGEGSWLTVV.